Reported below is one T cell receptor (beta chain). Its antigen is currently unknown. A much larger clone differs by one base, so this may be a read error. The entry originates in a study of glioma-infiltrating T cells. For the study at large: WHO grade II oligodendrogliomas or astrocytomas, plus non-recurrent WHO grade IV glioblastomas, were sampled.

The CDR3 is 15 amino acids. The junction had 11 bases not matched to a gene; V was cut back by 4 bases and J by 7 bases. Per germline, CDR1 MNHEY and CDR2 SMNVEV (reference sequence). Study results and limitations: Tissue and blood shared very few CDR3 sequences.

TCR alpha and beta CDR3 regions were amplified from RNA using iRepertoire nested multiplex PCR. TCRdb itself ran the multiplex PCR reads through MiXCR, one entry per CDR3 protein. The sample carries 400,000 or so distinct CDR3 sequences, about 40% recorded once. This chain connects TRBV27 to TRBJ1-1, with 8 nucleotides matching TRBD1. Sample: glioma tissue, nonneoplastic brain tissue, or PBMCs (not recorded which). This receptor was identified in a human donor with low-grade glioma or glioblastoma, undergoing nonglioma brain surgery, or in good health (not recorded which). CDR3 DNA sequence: TGTGCCAGCAGTTGGCCCAGGACAGGGAGACATGAAGCTTTCTTT. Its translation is CASSWPRTGRHEAFF.